Listed below are T cell receptor beta chains from one sample, sequenced in a study of shared clonotypes between healthy human individuals. Here immunoSEQ multiplex PCR was the method, and the copy in TCRdb shows in-frame clones only, minus some. The sample has 630,000 or so clones; 95% to 98% are singletons. The sequenced material came from naive CD8+ T cells sorted from blood. These receptors came from a man aged 25-45 years in good health. The CDR3 runs from the conserved cysteine through the conserved F or W. The D gene is left open where the match is weak. Clone size is not always given. Where it is, it says once, few, many or a class for expanded clones.

clone_size,j_call,d_call,v_call,cdr3_aa,cdr3_nt
.,TRBJ2-7,.,TRBV19,CASSMALSYEQYF,TGTGCCAGTAGTATGGCACTATCCTACGAGCAGTACTTC
.,TRBJ2-1,TRBD2,TRBV5-4,CASSLGLAGGEYNEQFF,TGTGCCAGCAGCCTAGGACTAGCGGGAGGGGAGTACAATGAGCAGTTCTTC
.,TRBJ2-1,.,TRBV10-3,CAISESRLGGGNEQFF,TGTGCCATCAGTGAGTCGCGGTTAGGGGGGGGAAATGAGCAGTTCTTC
.,TRBJ2-2,.,TRBV29-1,CSVVRAEPTGELFF,TGCAGCGTTGTACGGGCGGAGCCCACCGGGGAGCTGTTTTTT
.,TRBJ1-5,TRBD1,TRBV4-3,CASSHPGGSQHF,TGCGCCAGCAGCCACCCAGGGGGGTCCCAGCATTTT
.,TRBJ2-7,TRBD2,TRBV4-1,CASSQAEGGERDYEQYF,TGCGCCAGCAGCCAAGCCGAGGGAGGGGAGAGGGACTACGAGCAGTACTTC
once,TRBJ2-5,TRBD2,TRBV13,CASSIRTSGSSDGETQYF,TGTGCCAGCAGCATCAGGACTAGCGGGAGTTCAGATGGGGAGACCCAGTACTTC
few,TRBJ2-1,TRBD2,TRBV7-2,CASSLDSGGFTYNEQFF,TGTGCCAGCAGCTTAGACTCGGGAGGGTTTACCTACAATGAGCAGTTCTTC
.,TRBJ2-3,TRBD1,TRBV7-9,CASSSGTGHTQYF,TGTGCCAGCAGCTCCGGGACAGGGCATACGCAGTATTTT
.,TRBJ2-3,TRBD1,TRBV13,CASSLEGQGTDTQYF,TGTGCCAGCAGCTTAGAAGGACAGGGCACAGATACGCAGTATTTT
.,TRBJ2-1,TRBD2,TRBV29-1,CSVESSGDDNNEQFF,TGCAGCGTTGAGTCTAGCGGGGACGATAACAATGAGCAGTTCTTC
.,TRBJ2-2,.,TRBV5-1,CASSWIEDNTGELFF,TGCGCCAGCAGCTGGATCGAGGATAACACCGGGGAGCTGTTTTTT
.,TRBJ1-2,.,TRBV25-1,CASSESGLIGYTF,TGTGCCAGCAGTGAATCCGGTTTAATTGGTTACACCTTC
.,TRBJ2-7,.,TRBV13,CASSLSGGRNEQYF,TGTGCCAGCAGCTTGTCCGGGGGGCGCAACGAGCAGTACTTC
.,TRBJ2-7,TRBD2,TRBV5-5,CASIRLAGESGEQYF,TGTGCCAGCATTCGATTAGCGGGAGAATCGGGCGAGCAGTACTTC
.,TRBJ1-2,.,TRBV19,CASSIGQAIRF,TGTGCCAGTAGTATAGGACAGGCAATTCGCTTC
.,TRBJ2-7,.,TRBV27,CASSSGFREQYF,TGTGCCAGCAGTTCGGGGTTTCGGGAGCAGTACTTC
once,TRBJ1-5,.,TRBV27,CASSPSRVNQPQHF,TGTGCCAGCAGTCCGAGTCGGGTCAATCAGCCCCAGCATTTT
.,TRBJ2-3,.,TRBV7-6,CASSLGADTQYF,TGTGCCAGCAGCTTAGGTGCAGATACGCAGTATTTT
.,TRBJ1-2,.,TRBV27,CASSLSGRGGYTF,TGTGCCAGCAGTTTAAGCGGGCGGGGTGGCTACACCTTC
.,TRBJ1-2,.,TRBV6-1,CASSTWGGEGYTF,TGTGCCAGCAGTACTTGGGGGGGCGAAGGCTACACCTTC
once,TRBJ1-5,TRBD1,TRBV19,CASGPRGQGNQPQHF,TGTGCCAGTGGACCTCGAGGACAGGGCAATCAGCCCCAGCATTTT
.,TRBJ2-1,.,TRBV6-5,CASSYGSNEQFF,TGTGCCAGCAGTTACGGTAGTAATGAGCAGTTCTTC
.,TRBJ2-3,TRBD2,TRBV25-1,CASSAGGSTDTQYF,TGTGCCAGCAGTGCGGGGGGTAGCACAGATACGCAGTATTTT
.,TRBJ2-1,TRBD2,TRBV29-1,CSVEALAGGRNEQFF,TGCAGCGTTGAGGCGCTAGCGGGAGGGAGGAATGAGCAGTTCTTC
.,TRBJ1-2,.,TRBV7-3,CASSRTPDVGLSYGYTF,TGTGCCAGCAGCCGTACCCCGGATGTGGGTTTGAGCTATGGCTACACCTTC
once,TRBJ2-5,TRBD1,TRBV7-3,CASSLMGTGGFDETQYF,TGTGCCAGCAGCTTAATGGGGACAGGGGGCTTTGATGAGACCCAGTACTTC
.,TRBJ2-1,TRBD2,TRBV5-6,CASSISGSGNEQFF,TGTGCCAGCAGCATTAGCGGGAGTGGGAATGAGCAGTTCTTC
.,TRBJ2-7,.,TRBV11-2,CASSPGRAYEQYF,TGTGCCAGCAGCCCCGGACGGGCCTACGAGCAGTACTTC
.,TRBJ2-7,.,TRBV7-2,CASSLAGISGDYEQYF,TGTGCCAGCAGCTTAGCGGGAATTTCCGGGGACTACGAGCAGTACTTC
.,TRBJ1-1,.,TRBV6-1,CASRDGGNTEAFF,TGTGCCAGCAGGGACGGGGGCAACACTGAAGCTTTCTTT
.,TRBJ2-7,.,TRBV27,CASSLGLGSEQYF,TGTGCCAGCAGTCTTGGATTGGGCTCCGAGCAGTACTTC
.,TRBJ2-7,TRBD2,TRBV6-1,CASGGGATYEQYF,TGTGCCAGCGGGGGAGGGGCCACCTACGAGCAGTACTTC
.,TRBJ2-5,.,TRBV7-9,CASIRASQETQYF,TGTGCCAGCATCCGGGCGAGCCAAGAGACCCAGTACTTC
.,TRBJ2-7,TRBD2,TRBV10-3,CAISEATSGRGEQYF,TGTGCCATCAGTGAGGCGACTAGCGGGAGAGGCGAGCAGTACTTC
.,TRBJ2-5,TRBD1,TRBV7-9,CASSKPGQWETQYF,TGTGCCAGCAGCAAGCCGGGACAGTGGGAGACCCAGTACTTC
.,TRBJ2-2,TRBD1,TRBV7-9,CASSTWTGETGELFF,TGTGCCAGCAGCACCTGGACAGGGGAAACCGGGGAGCTGTTTTTT
.,TRBJ2-5,TRBD1,TRBV6-1,CASSEVVGAGGAKTQYF,TGTGCCAGCAGTGAAGTCGTCGGGGCAGGGGGCGCGAAGACCCAGTACTTC
.,TRBJ2-5,TRBD1,TRBV28,CASSPRGRETQYF,TGTGCCAGCAGCCCCAGGGGGCGAGAGACCCAGTACTTC
.,TRBJ2-7,.,TRBV18,CASSVIERAYEQYF,TGTGCCAGCTCAGTCATCGAGAGGGCCTACGAGCAGTACTTT
.,TRBJ2-2,.,TRBV7-6,CASSLTPEGGSTGELFF,TGTGCCAGCAGCTTAACCCCCGAAGGGGGGTCCACCGGGGAGCTGTTTTTT
.,TRBJ2-7,.,TRBV4-1,CASSQVVEGAYEQYF,TGCGCCAGCAGCCAAGTTGTTGAAGGGGCCTACGAGCAGTACTTC
.,TRBJ2-1,TRBD2,TRBV7-3,CASIPGLVHNEQFF,TGTGCCAGCATCCCGGGACTAGTACACAATGAGCAGTTCTTC
.,TRBJ1-2,.,TRBV28,CASSSDGYGYTF,TGTGCCAGCAGTTCCGACGGATATGGCTACACCTTC
once,TRBJ2-3,TRBD2,TRBV4-2,CASSQGGGGADTQYF,TGTGCCAGCAGCCAAGGGGGGGGTGGAGCAGATACGCAGTATTTT
once,TRBJ2-7,.,TRBV10-3,CAISGTPTEEQYF,TGTGCCATCAGTGGAACCCCTACGGAGGAGCAGTACTTC
.,TRBJ2-7,.,TRBV7-6,CASSLAGTETSYEQYF,TGTGCCAGCAGCTTGGCCGGGACCGAAACCTCCTACGAGCAGTACTTC
.,TRBJ2-7,.,TRBV4-3,CASSQEGFGEQYF,TGCGCCAGCAGCCAAGAGGGGTTCGGGGAGCAGTACTTC
once,TRBJ2-4,TRBD2,TRBV5-1,CASSLGTSGKNIQYF,TGCGCCAGCAGCTTGGGGACTAGCGGGAAAAACATTCAGTACTTC
.,TRBJ2-2,.,TRBV7-9,CASRPHPGELFF,TGTGCCAGCCGACCTCACCCCGGGGAGCTGTTTTTT
.,TRBJ1-2,.,TRBV9,CASRSKGGYTF,TGTGCCAGCAGGAGTAAAGGGGGCTACACCTTC
.,TRBJ2-7,.,TRBV27,CASSLTGSYEQYF,TGTGCCAGCAGCCTGACAGGCTCCTACGAGCAGTACTTC
once,TRBJ2-7,TRBD1,TRBV6-5,CASSTDRDPYEQYF,TGTGCCAGCAGTACGGACAGGGACCCCTACGAGCAGTACTTC
.,TRBJ1-2,.,TRBV28,CASRTQTFRGLSISPMGYTF,TGTGCCAGCAGAACCCAGACTTTTCGGGGCCTCTCTATTTCCCCTATGGGCTACACCTTC
.,TRBJ2-7,.,TRBV28,CASSPNAGSWYLEYF,TGTGCCAGCAGCCCTAACGCTGGTTCTTGGTATTTGGAGTACTTC
.,TRBJ2-6,.,TRBV6-6,CASSYRGGANVLTF,TGTGCCAGCAGTTACAGGGGTGGGGCCAACGTCCTGACTTTC
.,TRBJ2-3,.,TRBV25-1,CASSAPADTQYF,TGTGCCAGCAGTGCCCCGGCGGATACGCAGTATTTT
.,TRBJ2-7,.,TRBV4-3,CASSQDRQVSPSIDEQYF,TGCGCCAGCAGCCAAGATCGACAGGTGTCCCCATCAATCGACGAGCAGTACTTC
.,TRBJ1-1,.,TRBV27,CASSSIYRVGTEAFF,TGTGCCAGCAGTTCGATCTATAGGGTTGGTACTGAAGCTTTCTTT